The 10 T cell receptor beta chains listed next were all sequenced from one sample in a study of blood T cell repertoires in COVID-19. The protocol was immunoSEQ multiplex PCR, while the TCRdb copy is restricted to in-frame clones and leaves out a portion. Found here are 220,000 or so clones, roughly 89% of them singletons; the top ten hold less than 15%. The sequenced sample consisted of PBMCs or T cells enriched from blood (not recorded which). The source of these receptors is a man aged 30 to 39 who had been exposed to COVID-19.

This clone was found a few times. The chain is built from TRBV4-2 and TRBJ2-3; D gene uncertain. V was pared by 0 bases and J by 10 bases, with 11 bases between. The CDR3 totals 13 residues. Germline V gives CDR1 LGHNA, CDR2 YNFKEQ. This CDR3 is CASSQDRVNPQYF. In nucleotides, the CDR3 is TGTGCCAGCAGCCAAGATCGGGTAAATCCGCAGTATTTT.

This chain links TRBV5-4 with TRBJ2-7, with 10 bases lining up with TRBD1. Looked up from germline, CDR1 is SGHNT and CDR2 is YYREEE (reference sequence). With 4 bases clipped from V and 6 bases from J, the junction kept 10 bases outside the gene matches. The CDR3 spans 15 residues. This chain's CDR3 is CASSGPGTGAAEQYF. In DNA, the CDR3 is TGTGCCAGCAGCGGCCCCGGGACAGGGGCCGCCGAGCAGTACTTC.

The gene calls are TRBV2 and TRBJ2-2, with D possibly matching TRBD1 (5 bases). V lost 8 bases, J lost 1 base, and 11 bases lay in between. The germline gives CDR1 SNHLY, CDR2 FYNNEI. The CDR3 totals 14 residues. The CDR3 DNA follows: TGTGCCAGCTTAAGTACAGGGAACACCGGGGAGCTGTTTTTT. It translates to CASLSTGNTGELFF. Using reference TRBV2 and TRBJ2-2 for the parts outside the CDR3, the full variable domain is EPEVTQTPSHQVTQMGQEVILRCVPISNHLYFYWYRQILGQKVEFLVSFYNNEISEKSEIFDDQFSVERPDGSNFTLKIRSTKLEDSAMYFCASLSTGNTGELFFGEGSRLTVL.

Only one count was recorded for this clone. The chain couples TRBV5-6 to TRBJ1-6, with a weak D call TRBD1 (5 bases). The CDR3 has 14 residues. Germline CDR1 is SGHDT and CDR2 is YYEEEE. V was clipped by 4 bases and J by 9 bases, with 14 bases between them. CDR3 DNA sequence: TGTGCCAGCAGCGATCAGGGAAGACGTTCACCCCTCCACTTT. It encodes CASSDQGRRSPLHF.

CDR3 sequence: CASSEWGGQGLYGYTF. CDR3 coding DNA: TGTGCCAGCAGTGAATGGGGTGGGCAGGGACTCTATGGCTACACCTTC. The chain combines TRBV25-1 with TRBJ1-2; D might be TRBD1 (5 bases). V gave up 1 base and J gave up 4 bases, with 16 bases separating them. Germline V gene lookup returns CDR1 MGHDK and CDR2 SYGVNS. This CDR3 contains 16 residues.

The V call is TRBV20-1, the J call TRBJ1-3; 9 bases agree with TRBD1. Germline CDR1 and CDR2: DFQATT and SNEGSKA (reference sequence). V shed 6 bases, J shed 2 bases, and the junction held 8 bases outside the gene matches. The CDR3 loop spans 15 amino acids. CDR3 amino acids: CSASPGTGPGNTIYF. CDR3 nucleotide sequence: TGCAGTGCCAGTCCCGGGACAGGGCCTGGAAACACCATATATTTT.

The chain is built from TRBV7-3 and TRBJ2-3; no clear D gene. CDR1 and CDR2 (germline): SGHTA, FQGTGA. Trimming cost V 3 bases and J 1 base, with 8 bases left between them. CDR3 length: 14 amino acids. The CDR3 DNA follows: TGTGCCAGCAGCTTGTTTCCCGGCACAGATACGCAGTATTTT. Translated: CASSLFPGTDTQYF.

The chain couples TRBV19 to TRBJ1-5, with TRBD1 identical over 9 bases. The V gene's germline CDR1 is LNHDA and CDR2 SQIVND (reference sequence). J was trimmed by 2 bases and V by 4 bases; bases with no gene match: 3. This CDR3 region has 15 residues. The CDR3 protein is CASSTDRGGNQPQHF. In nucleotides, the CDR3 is TGTGCCAGTAGTACGGACAGGGGCGGCAATCAGCCCCAGCATTTT.

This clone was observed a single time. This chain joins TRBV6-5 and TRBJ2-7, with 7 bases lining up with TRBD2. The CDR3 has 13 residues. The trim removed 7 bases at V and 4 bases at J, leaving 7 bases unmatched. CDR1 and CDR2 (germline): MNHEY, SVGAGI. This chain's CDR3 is CASKEGRDYEQYF. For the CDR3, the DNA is TGTGCCAGCAAGGAGGGGAGGGATTACGAGCAGTACTTC.

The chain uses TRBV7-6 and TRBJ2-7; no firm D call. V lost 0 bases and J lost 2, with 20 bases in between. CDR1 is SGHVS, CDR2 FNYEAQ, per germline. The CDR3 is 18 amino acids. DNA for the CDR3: TGTGCCAGCAGCTTAGCGCCCCAACATCGAGACAAAGCCTACGAGCAGTACTTC. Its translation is CASSLAPQHRDKAYEQYF.